A selection of T cell receptor beta chains follows, all from one sample in a study of CD8 T cells in Susac syndrome. TCRdb re-derived calls from the immunoSEQ multiplex PCR reads in MiXCR, one entry per CDR3 protein. The table records under 200,000 distinct CDR3 sequences, 85% to 95% of them present only once. Specimen: CD8+ T cells from PBMCs. The receptors shown here come from a human donor with multiple sclerosis. Each CDR3 is given with its conserved first and last residue. The D gene is left open where the match is weak. Where a row states a size, it is once, few, many or the class of an expanded clone; other rows omit it.

d_gene	j_gene	v_gene	abundance	CDR3nt	CDR3aa
.	TRBJ2-7	TRBV6-5	once	TGTGCCAGCAGTTACTCGGCACAGGGTGGGTACGAGCAGTACTTC	CASSYSAQGGYEQYF
.	TRBJ2-1	TRBV29-1	.	TGCAGGGTCGGACGGGTTAATAATGAGCAGTTCTTC	CRVGRVNNEQFF
.	TRBJ2-1	TRBV29-1	.	TGCAGCGTTGACGCCGCAGGGAGCTCCTACAATGAGCAGTTCTTC	CSVDAAGSSYNEQFF
.	TRBJ2-7	TRBV29-1	.	TGCAGCGTTGAAGGAAAGGACTCCTACGAGCAGTACTTC	CSVEGKDSYEQYF
.	TRBJ2-5	TRBV6-5	.	TGTGCCAGCAGTTACCAGATCCAAGAGACCCAGTACTTC	CASSYQIQETQYF
TRBD2	TRBJ2-7	TRBV5-1	.	TGCGCCAGCAGCCCGAGACTAGCGGGAGGTCCGGGGCACGAGCAGTACTTC	CASSPRLAGGPGHEQYF
.	TRBJ2-1	TRBV6-4	.	TGTGCCAGCAGTGCAGGAATCGGCTCCTACAATGAGCAGTTCTTC	CASSAGIGSYNEQFF
.	TRBJ2-1	TRBV7-2	.	TGTGCCAGCAGCTCGACTAGTCGTGAGCAGTTCTTC	CASSSTSREQFF
TRBD1	TRBJ2-2	TRBV3-1	.	TGTGCCAGCAGCCAGACAGGGACGGGGGAGCTGTTTTTT	CASSQTGTGELFF
TRBD1	TRBJ1-4	TRBV7-9	.	TGTGCCAGCAGCCCGATGGACAGGGGGCGTGAAAAACTGTTTTTT	CASSPMDRGREKLFF
TRBD1	TRBJ2-1	TRBV9	.	TGTGCCAGCAGCGTAGGGACAGGCAGTGAGCAGTTCTTC	CASSVGTGSEQFF
TRBD1	TRBJ2-6	TRBV3-1	.	TGTGCCAGCAGCCAGGCTCGGGACAGGGCTGGGGCCAACGTCCTGACTTTC	CASSQARDRAGANVLTF
.	TRBJ2-7	TRBV12-3/TRBV12-4	.	TGTGCCAGCAGCCCCCATGAGCGGGTTACCTACGAGCAGTACTTC	CASSPHERVTYEQYF
TRBD2	TRBJ2-5	TRBV20-1	.	TGCAGTGCTAGACCTTGGACCTGGGTCACTAGCGGGAGTTTAATGGAGACCCAGTACTTC	CSARPWTWVTSGSLMETQYF
.	TRBJ2-7	TRBV28	.	TGTGCCAGCAGTTTACGACAGCTCTACGAGCAGTACTTC	CASSLRQLYEQYF
.	TRBJ2-7	TRBV6-5	.	TGTGCCAGCAGTTACTCGACCCCGTTTGGTAGCGAGCAGTACTTC	CASSYSTPFGSEQYF
.	TRBJ1-2	TRBV19	.	TGTGCCAGTAGTATTGGAGCGATTGGCTACACCTTC	CASSIGAIGYTF
.	TRBJ2-7	TRBV2	.	TGTGCCAGCAGAGCCAAGCCCCTCGAGCAGTACTTC	CASRAKPLEQYF
TRBD2	TRBJ2-1	TRBV7-9	few	TGTGCCAGCAGCCAGACCGGGGGGTACAATGAGCAGTTCTTC	CASSQTGGYNEQFF
.	TRBJ2-3	TRBV30	.	TGTGCCTGGAGTTCCCTAGCTAGCACAGATACGCAGTATTTT	CAWSSLASTDTQYF
TRBD2	TRBJ2-7	TRBV2	.	TGTGCCACCTCGGGGGGGGTGCACGAGCAGTACTTC	CATSGGVHEQYF
TRBD1	TRBJ1-1	TRBV29-1	.	TGCAGCGTCCTAACCCCGACAGGGGGCAGGGGCACTGAAGCTTTCTTT	CSVLTPTGGRGTEAFF
TRBD2	TRBJ2-1	TRBV27	.	TGTGCCAGCAGTATACATAGCGGGAGTTCCTACAATGAGCAGTTCTTC	CASSIHSGSSYNEQFF
.	TRBJ2-7	TRBV5-1	.	TGCGCCAGCAGCTTGATCGGAAACTACGAGCAGTACTTC	CASSLIGNYEQYF
.	TRBJ1-1	TRBV2	.	TGTGCCAGCAGTGAAGCGCTCGGGGCGGAGGTCAACACTGAAGCTTTCTTT	CASSEALGAEVNTEAFF
TRBD2	TRBJ2-3	TRBV29-1	.	TGCAGCGTCCACCCCAGCGGGAGTGATTCTAGCACAGATACGCAGTATTTT	CSVHPSGSDSSTDTQYF
TRBD1	TRBJ2-1	TRBV5-8	once	TGTGCCACCGGGACAGGGGCTGGGAATGAGCAGTTCTTC	CATGTGAGNEQFF
TRBD2	TRBJ2-5	TRBV7-9	.	TGTGCCAGCAGCTTAGACGCTAGCGGGGGCCACCAAGAGACCCAGTACTTC	CASSLDASGGHQETQYF
.	TRBJ2-4	TRBV9	.	TGTGCCAGCAGCGAAGGGGCCAAAAACATTCAGTACTTC	CASSEGAKNIQYF
TRBD2	TRBJ2-3	TRBV3-1	.	TGTGCCAGCAGCCCTAGCGGAGGGAGTCACAGCACAGATACGCAGTATTTT	CASSPSGGSHSTDTQYF
.	TRBJ1-3	TRBV5-1	.	TGCGCCAGCAGGGTCAGGGCTGGAAACACCATATATTTT	CASRVRAGNTIYF
TRBD1	TRBJ2-7	TRBV7-9	.	TGTGCCAGCAGCCCCTCAGACAGGGTCCCCTACGAGCAGTACTTC	CASSPSDRVPYEQYF
.	TRBJ2-7	TRBV20-1	.	TGCAGTGCTAGACAGGACTCCTACGAGCAGTACTTC	CSARQDSYEQYF
TRBD1	TRBJ2-1	TRBV7-3	.	TGTGCCAGCAGCTCGACAGGGCCTGAGCAGTTCTTC	CASSSTGPEQFF
.	TRBJ2-3	TRBV6-5	.	TGTGCCAGCAGAGGGGGGTTGGCAGATACGCAGTATTTT	CASRGGLADTQYF
.	TRBJ2-7	TRBV9	once	TGTGCCAGCAGCGTAGGTTTGGGCTCCTACGAGCAGTACTTC	CASSVGLGSYEQYF
TRBD2	TRBJ2-1	TRBV12-3/TRBV12-4	.	TGTGCCAGCAGTTCAGCGGGAGGCGGCTACAATGAGCAGTTCTTC	CASSSAGGGYNEQFF
.	TRBJ1-1	TRBV12-3/TRBV12-4	once	TGTGCCAGCAGTTTAGCGGACAGCCCGAACACTGAAGCTTTCTTT	CASSLADSPNTEAFF
TRBD1	TRBJ2-7	TRBV14	.	TGTGCCAGCAGCCAAGTGTCAGGGGGCGTCGGGCAGTACTTC	CASSQVSGGVGQYF
.	TRBJ2-7	TRBV28	.	TGTGCCAGCAGTGGTTGGGGCGGGTACGAGCAGTACTTC	CASSGWGGYEQYF
.	TRBJ2-1	TRBV27	.	TGTGCCAGCAGTTTATCGAAGGGGCACTCCTACAATGAGCAGTTCTTC	CASSLSKGHSYNEQFF
.	TRBJ1-3	TRBV9	.	TGTGCCAGCAGCACCGGGCAGGCAGAGTCTTCTGGAAACACCATATATTTT	CASSTGQAESSGNTIYF
TRBD1	TRBJ2-7	TRBV29-1	.	TGCAGCGTCTCAGGGACAGAGTTTACCTACGAGCAGTACTTC	CSVSGTEFTYEQYF
.	TRBJ2-1	TRBV28	.	TGTGCCAGCAGTTTCCGTACAGGGAGGGACAATGAGCAGTTCTTC	CASSFRTGRDNEQFF
TRBD2	TRBJ2-1	TRBV13	.	TGTGCCACCGGGGGGGATTACAATGAGCAGTTCTTC	CATGGDYNEQFF
.	TRBJ2-1	TRBV24-1	.	TGTGCCACCAGTGATTTGGGCCAGGGCAATGAGCAGTTCTTC	CATSDLGQGNEQFF
.	TRBJ1-3	TRBV9	.	TGTGCCAGCAGCGTAGGTGGAAACACCATATATTTT	CASSVGGNTIYF
.	TRBJ1-2	TRBV19	.	TGTGCCAGTAGTACCGGGACGGGGGATGGCTACACCTTC	CASSTGTGDGYTF
TRBD2	TRBJ2-5	TRBV28	.	TGTGCCAGCAGTCCAACTAGCGATGAGACCCAGTACTTC	CASSPTSDETQYF
.	TRBJ2-5	TRBV20-1	.	TGCAGTGCTACGAGCAACGTGGGTTCTTTGCGGGAGACCCAGTACTTC	CSATSNVGSLRETQYF
.	TRBJ2-7	TRBV28	.	TGTGCCAGCAGAACATCCTACGAGCAGTACTTC	CASRTSYEQYF
.	TRBJ2-7	TRBV20-1	.	TGCAGTGCTAGACACTCAGGGTCTCGGGAGCAGTACTTC	CSARHSGSREQYF
TRBD2	TRBJ2-7	TRBV7-9	.	TGTGCCAGCAGCTTACGGCTAGCGGACTCCTACGAGCAGTACTTC	CASSLRLADSYEQYF
.	TRBJ1-3	TRBV18	.	TGTGCCAGCTCACCTGAGCTCGGCTCTGGAAACACCATATATTTT	CASSPELGSGNTIYF
.	TRBJ1-2	TRBV7-9	.	TGTGCCAGCACCCCTCAGGGAGGTGGCTACACCTTC	CASTPQGGGYTF
.	TRBJ2-4	TRBV7-9	.	TGTGCCAGCAGCTTAGACGGAAAAAACATTCAGTACTTC	CASSLDGKNIQYF
.	TRBJ1-1	TRBV7-9	.	TGTGCCAGCAGCCCAAACCCGGGAATGAACACTGAAGCTTTCTTT	CASSPNPGMNTEAFF